The 30 T cell receptor beta chains presented below share a single source sample, sequenced in a study of blood T cell repertoires in COVID-19. The table came from immunoSEQ multiplex PCR; TCRdb's copy has only in-frame clones and leaves some out. The sample shows about 150,000 clones, approximately 86% of them seen only once. What was sequenced was peripheral blood. The receptors come from a man aged 55 to 70 with COVID-19, enrolled during active disease.

The chain links TRBV10-3 to TRBJ1-2; tentative D call: TRBD1 (5 bases). Germline V CDR1 and CDR2: ENHRY, SYGVKD. The V end was cut by 2 bases, the J end by 8 bases, with 12 bases between. This CDR3 spans 13 amino acids. The DNA for the CDR3 is TGTGCCATCAGTGAGGTTCAGGGAAGGGGCTACACCTTC. Translated: CAISEVQGRGYTF.

The chain uses TRBV6-5 and TRBJ1-4; maybe TRBD1 (5 bases). There are 15 residues in the CDR3. Trimming took 3 bases from V and 3 from J, leaving 11 bases between them. Germline V gives CDR1 MNHEY, CDR2 SVGAGI. In DNA form, the CDR3 reads TGTGCCAGCAGTTATCTCGGGGGTGCTAATGAAAAACTGTTTTTT. As protein: CASSYLGGANEKLFF.

J is TRBJ1-1 and V is TRBV29-1; D is undetermined. Germline CDR1 and CDR2: SQVTM and ANQGSEA. This CDR3 is 14 amino acids long. Trimming stripped 2 bases from V and 1 base from J, with 11 bases between. DNA of the CDR3: TGCAGCGTTGAACTTGCAGAAACGAACACTGAAGCTTTCTTT. It codes for CSVELAETNTEAFF.

This clone was detected once. The chain's CDR3 is CASSATINSPLHF. The CDR3 nucleotides are TGTGCCAGCAGCGCCACAATTAATTCACCCCTCCACTTT. The rearrangement links TRBV12-3 or TRBV12-4 to TRBJ1-6; the D is unclear. Trimming removed 6 bases at V and 6 bases at J, with 9 bases between. CDR3 length: 13 residues.

J is TRBJ2-7 and V is TRBV12-3 or TRBV12-4; possibly TRBD2 for D (5 bases). The CDR3 spans 11 residues. Trimming stripped 5 bases from V and 7 bases from J, with 9 bases between. Here the CDR3 DNA reads TGTGCCAGCAGTACTGTAGCGGAGCAGTACTTC. Amino acid sequence: CASSTVAEQYF.

The V and J genes are TRBV7-2 and TRBJ1-1; D not certain. Germline V gene lookup returns CDR1 SGHTA and CDR2 FQGNSA. This CDR3 contains 14 residues. With 5 bases removed from V and 7 bases from J, the gap between germline ends came to 17 bases. The CDR3 sequence: CASSPAGFGVEAFF. CDR3 nucleotide sequence: TGTGCCAGCAGCCCGGCAGGCTTCGGGGTTGAAGCTTTCTTT.

The rearrangement links TRBV2 to TRBJ1-5; no definite D call. This CDR3 comprises 15 residues. The ends were cut back, 4 bases at V and 3 bases at J, with 13 bases in the middle. CDR1 SNHLY and CDR2 FYNNEI come from the germline V gene. CDR3: CASSGRQIDNQPQHF. CDR3 sequence (DNA): TGTGCCAGCAGTGGAAGACAAATTGACAATCAGCCCCAGCATTTT. The whole variable domain, filled in from reference TRBV2 and TRBJ1-5, reads EPEVTQTPSHQVTQMGQEVILRCVPISNHLYFYWYRQILGQKVEFLVSFYNNEISEKSEIFDDQFSVERPDGSNFTLKIRSTKLEDSAMYFCASSGRQIDNQPQHFGDGTRLSIL.

V gene TRBV19 combines with J gene TRBJ1-1, with 8 bases fitting TRBD1. CDR1 is LNHDA and CDR2 is SQIVND in the germline V gene (reference sequence). The junction had 8 bases not matched to a gene; V was cut back by 4 bases and J by 4 bases. CDR3 length equals 15 residues. The CDR3 here is CASSTATGVGTEAFF. In DNA, the CDR3 is TGTGCCAGTAGTACGGCGACAGGGGTGGGCACTGAAGCTTTCTTT.

The chain recombines TRBV29-1 with TRBJ2-3, with TRBD2 matching over 8 bases. There are 15 residues in the CDR3. Trimming took 5 bases from V and 0 from J; bases not matched to a gene: 7. In germline, CDR1 is SQVTM, CDR2 ANQGSEA. The CDR3 region is CSVRREASSTDTQYF. The CDR3 nucleotides are TGCAGCGTTCGGCGGGAGGCATCTAGCACAGATACGCAGTATTTT.

This rearrangement joins TRBV12-3 or TRBV12-4 to TRBJ1-3; D remains unclear. The V end lost 5 bases, the J end lost 4 bases, and 9 bases lay between the germline ends. The length of the CDR3 is 13 residues. The CDR3 nucleotides are TGTGCCAGCAGTATCATACAGGGAAACACCATATATTTT. This translates into CASSIIQGNTIYF.

The V and J genes are TRBV12-5 and TRBJ1-1; 7 bases map to TRBD1. V dropped 7 bases and J dropped 4; count of bases not matched to a gene: 9. This CDR3 has 14 amino acids. Germline assignment: CDR1 LGHNT and CDR2 FRNRAP. The DNA of the CDR3 is TGTGCTAGTGCCCAGGGGGGTTTCGGCACTGAAGCTTTCTTT. It codes for CASAQGGFGTEAFF.

The V gene is TRBV7-9, the J gene TRBJ2-5; 11 bases fit TRBD2. This CDR3 spans 14 amino acids. Trimming at V came to 5 bases and at J to 7 bases, leaving 6 bases not matched to a gene. Germline CDR1 reads SEHNR; CDR2 reads FQNEAQ (reference sequence). CDR3 region: CASSKTSGEGTQYF. DNA of the CDR3: TGTGCCAGCAGCAAGACTAGCGGGGAGGGGACCCAGTACTTC.

The V gene is TRBV19, the J gene TRBJ1-5; 11 bases agree with TRBD1. The J segment lost 1 base and the V segment lost 3 bases, leaving 2 bases of the junction unmatched. Looked up from germline, CDR1 is LNHDA and CDR2 is SQIVND (reference sequence). The CDR3 is 16 amino acids. DNA for the CDR3: TGTGCCAGTAGTATGGGACAGGGGGGGAGCAATCAGCCCCAGCATTTT. It yields the protein CASSMGQGGSNQPQHF.

The chain joins TRBV15 to TRBJ2-5; 7 bases fit TRBD1. Germline trimming cut 3 bases from V and 1 base from J; bases unmatched to any gene: 5. The CDR3 has 15 amino acids. Germline CDR1 reads LNHNV; CDR2 reads YYDKDF (reference sequence). CDR3 in DNA: TGTGCCACCAGCAGGAGGACAGGAAGCCAAGAGACCCAGTACTTC. Amino acid sequence: CATSRRTGSQETQYF.

This clone was found a few times. The chain has TRBV28 and TRBJ1-1; 8 bases are shared with TRBD1. The germline gives CDR1 MDHEN, CDR2 SYDVKM. The CDR3 runs 13 residues. J was trimmed by 7 bases and V by 6 bases; bases with no gene match: 7. CDR3 in amino acids: CASRGTGPVEAFF. CDR3 coding DNA: TGTGCCAGCAGGGGGACAGGCCCCGTTGAAGCTTTCTTT.

The chain couples TRBV5-4 to TRBJ1-3; D unresolved. Looked up from germline, CDR1 is SGHNT and CDR2 is YYREEE (reference sequence). This CDR3 contains 16 residues. The V and J ends lost 0 bases and 0 bases respectively, with 10 bases between them. The CDR3 reads CASSLDFWSSGNTIYF. For the CDR3, the DNA is TGTGCCAGCAGCTTGGATTTTTGGAGCTCTGGAAACACCATATATTTT.

The J gene is TRBJ1-2, the V gene TRBV6-2 or TRBV6-3, with TRBD1 matching 8 bases. J gave up 8 bases and V 2 bases, and 7 bases lay outside the gene matches. Per the germline V gene, CDR1 is MNHEY and CDR2 is SVGEGT. The CDR3 has 14 residues. The CDR3 is CASSYGEQGGGYTF. The CDR3, as DNA: TGTGCCAGCAGTTACGGAGAACAGGGGGGCGGCTACACCTTC.

This clone was recorded only once. V usage is TRBV7-6 and J usage is TRBJ1-1, with unresolved D. The CDR3 totals 13 residues. Germline V CDR1 and CDR2: SGHVS, FNYEAQ. V lost 5 bases, J lost 9 bases, and 16 bases lay in between. Here the CDR3 DNA reads TGTGCCAGCAGCCCCACCCCGGCGGGTAAAGCTTTCTTT. The encoded protein is CASSPTPAGKAFF.

The J gene is TRBJ1-1, the V gene TRBV7-9; no reliable D call. The V end lost 4 bases, the J end lost 3 bases, and 3 bases lay between the germline ends. The CDR3 totals 11 residues. Germline V gene data show CDR1 as SEHNR and CDR2 as FQNEAQ (reference sequence). As DNA, the CDR3 is TGTGCCAGCAGCTCTTACACTGAAGCTTTCTTT. Its translation: CASSSYTEAFF.

The chain employs TRBV7-6 and TRBJ2-3; possible D gene TRBD1, 6 bases. Trimming shortened V by 4 bases and J by 7 bases, and 12 bases separated the two germline ends. The CDR3 covers 13 residues. Germline V CDR1 and CDR2: SGHVS, FNYEAQ. This chain's CDR3 is CASSSYRENTQYF. CDR3 DNA: TGTGCCAGCAGCTCCTACAGGGAAAATACGCAGTATTTT.

The chain carries TRBV11-3 and TRBJ1-5; 9 positions agree with TRBD1. J gave up 0 bases and V 5 bases, and 14 bases lay outside the gene matches. This CDR3 has 19 amino acids. Per the germline V gene, CDR1 is SGHNT and CDR2 is YENEEA. This CDR3 is CASSPSGTGMGRSNQPQHF. The CDR3 coding sequence is TGTGCCAGCAGCCCATCCGGGACAGGGATGGGCCGTAGCAATCAGCCCCAGCATTTT.

Only one count was recorded for this clone. The V gene is TRBV5-1, the J gene TRBJ2-5, with 7 bases lining up with TRBD2. The CDR3 is made up of 14 amino acids. CDR1 and CDR2 (germline): SGHRS, YFSETQ. V trimming: 7 bases; J trimming: 2 bases; junction bases outside the gene matches: 8. CDR3 protein: CASFSGELQETQYF. CDR3 DNA: TGCGCCAGCTTCAGCGGGGAACTGCAAGAGACCCAGTACTTC.

There are a few counts of this clone. This sequence joins TRBV20-1 and TRBJ2-7, with D maybe TRBD1 (5 bases). With 3 bases removed from V and 0 bases from J, the gap between germline ends came to 12 bases. Germline assignment: CDR1 DFQATT and CDR2 SNEGSKA (reference sequence). This CDR3 is 14 amino acids long. CDR3 in DNA: TGCAGTGCTAGTCGTCAGGGCATCTCCTACGAGCAGTACTTC. It translates to CSASRQGISYEQYF.

J is TRBJ1-4 and V is TRBV19; the D gene is possibly TRBD1 (5 bases). The germline V gene encodes CDR1 LNHDA and CDR2 SQIVND (reference sequence). The CDR3 loop spans 16 amino acids. The V end was cut by 6 bases, the J end by 0 bases, with 14 bases between. The CDR3 region is CASRLTDEPTNEKLFF. The CDR3 DNA is TGTGCCAGTAGATTGACAGACGAACCAACTAATGAAAAACTGTTTTTT.

The gene calls are TRBV28 and TRBJ1-2, with a possible D match to TRBD1 (6 bases). The length of the CDR3 is 13 residues. Germline CDR1 reads MDHEN; CDR2 reads SYDVKM. The V and J ends lost 4 bases and 5 bases respectively, with 11 bases between them. CDR3 in amino acids: CASSSIQGYGYTF. In DNA form, the CDR3 reads TGTGCCAGCAGTTCCATACAGGGTTATGGCTACACCTTC.

The chain employs TRBV10-2 and TRBJ1-2; D not certain. There are 14 residues in the CDR3. With 6 bases removed from V and 1 base from J, the gap between germline ends came to 12 bases. CDR1 and CDR2 from the germline V gene are WSHSY and SAAADI. For the CDR3, the DNA is TGCGCCAGCAGCCGGGGTAGCGGTAACTATGGCTACACCTTC. It translates to CASSRGSGNYGYTF.

This clone was recorded only once. This chain uses TRBV7-9 with TRBJ2-3; 7 nucleotides line up with TRBD1. The germline V gene encodes CDR1 SEHNR and CDR2 FQNEAQ (reference sequence). This CDR3 has 15 amino acids. The V segment lost 5 bases and the J segment 0 bases; nucleotides outside the gene matches: 5. CDR3 DNA sequence: TGTGCCAGCAGCATATACAGGGGTAGCACAGATACGCAGTATTTT. Residues: CASSIYRGSTDTQYF.

The chain links TRBV6-1 to TRBJ1-6, with 10 positions matching TRBD1. Trimming at V came to 1 base and at J to 7 bases, leaving 4 bases not matched to a gene. Germline CDR1 reads MNHNS; CDR2 reads SASEGT. This CDR3 contains 16 residues. The CDR3 here is CASSEVAGQGNSPLHF. CDR3 coding DNA: TGTGCCAGCAGTGAAGTCGCGGGACAGGGGAATTCACCCCTCCACTTT.

The rearrangement uses TRBV27 and TRBJ1-1; D is undetermined. The germline V and J ends were trimmed by 6 bases and 2 bases, with 13 bases remaining between them. Germline-derived CDR1 and CDR2 are MNHEY and SMNVEV (reference sequence). The CDR3 has 14 amino acids. The CDR3 reads CASRSLTENTEAFF. The CDR3 nucleotides read TGTGCCAGCAGATCCCTGACTGAAAACACTGAAGCTTTCTTT.

CDR3 in DNA: TGTGCCAGCAGCTTAGGTCTCGGGACAGATACCTACAATGAGCAGTTCTTC. Its protein product is CASSLGLGTDTYNEQFF. V and J are TRBV7-6 and TRBJ2-1; TRBD1 matches at 7 bases. V lost 1 base to trimming and J lost 2 bases; unmatched junction nucleotides: 8. Germline lookup yields CDR1 SGHVS and CDR2 FNYEAQ. The CDR3 loop spans 17 amino acids.